This T cell receptor (beta chain) was retrieved from a study of blood T cell repertoires in COVID-19. As for the study in general: Sample material is recorded as cDNA or gDNA derived from T cells, B-cell-depleted T cells, or PBMCs.

In the original workflow: Quantification of nucleated cells was approximated via reference gene primer amplification. Sequencing used immunoSEQ multiplex PCR; TCRdb keeps in-frame clones, though not all of them. Clonal size and the V and J genes are those of that table, whereas D and trimming came from the DNA. This table holds 240,000 or so clones, approximately 87% found once. This CDR3 is built from 14 residues. CDR1 is GTSNPN and CDR2 is SVGIG in the germline V gene (reference sequence). Trimming cost V 2 bases and J 3 bases, with 10 bases left between them. This clonotype was obtained from a man aged 55 to 70 with acute or convalescent COVID-19. The J gene is TRBJ2-2, the V gene TRBV30, with a weak D call TRBD2 (6 bases). Source material: peripheral blood. The CDR3 nucleotides are TGTGCCTGGAGTCGGGGCGGGGACACCGGGGAGCTGTTTTTT. The encoded protein is CAWSRGGDTGELFF.